This T cell receptor (beta chain) was captured by sequencing in a study of blood T cell repertoires in COVID-19. About the research overall: The United States, Italy and Spain were the sources of the acute and convalescent COVID-19 samples. T cells, B-cell-depleted T cells, or PBMCs provided the cDNA or gDNA that served as material.

CDR1 is SGHDN, CDR2 FVKESK, per germline. The V and J ends lost 0 bases and 10 bases respectively, with 10 bases between them. The CDR3 length is 12 residues. In the study's own analysis: By means of reference gene primer amplification, nucleated cell counts were estimated. Data came from immunoSEQ multiplex PCR; TCRdb stores just in-frame clones and leaves some out. The V and J calls and the clone size are those of that table, but D and trimming were determined from the DNA. This table holds fewer than 300,000 clones, around nine tenths found once. The TCR sequence derives from a man between 35 and 55 years old who had recovered from COVID-19. This chain joins TRBV14 and TRBJ2-7; perhaps TRBD2 as D (5 bases). The specimen sequenced was peripheral blood. DNA for the CDR3: TGTGCCAGCAGCCAAGAACCCCGGGAACAGTACTTC. Translating gives CASSQEPREQYF.